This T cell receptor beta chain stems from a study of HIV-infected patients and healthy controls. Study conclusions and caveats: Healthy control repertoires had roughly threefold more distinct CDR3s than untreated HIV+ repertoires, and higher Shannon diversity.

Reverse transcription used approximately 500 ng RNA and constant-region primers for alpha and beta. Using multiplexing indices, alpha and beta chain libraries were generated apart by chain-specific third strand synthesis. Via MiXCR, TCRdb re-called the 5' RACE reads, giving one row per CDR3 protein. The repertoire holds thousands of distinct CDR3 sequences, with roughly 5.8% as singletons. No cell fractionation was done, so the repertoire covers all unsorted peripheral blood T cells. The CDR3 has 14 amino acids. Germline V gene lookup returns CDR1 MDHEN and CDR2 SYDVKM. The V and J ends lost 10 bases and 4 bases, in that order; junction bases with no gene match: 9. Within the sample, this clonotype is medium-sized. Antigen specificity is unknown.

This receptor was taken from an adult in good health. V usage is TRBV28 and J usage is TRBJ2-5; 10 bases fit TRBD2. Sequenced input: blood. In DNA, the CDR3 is TGTGCCACCATGAGCGGGGGGGCCCGAGAGACCCAGTACTTC. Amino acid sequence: CATMSGGARETQYF.